These T cell receptor beta chains were read from a single sample in a study of T cell responses to AZD1222 COVID-19 vaccine. Data came from immunoSEQ multiplex PCR; TCRdb stores just in-frame clones and leaves some out. The sample includes about 150,000 clones, approximately 90% of them seen just once. Sequenced here: peripheral blood, sampled on day 0 of AZD1222 vaccination. Receptors originate from an adult in good health. Both conserved end residues are part of each CDR3. Each record gives: V gene, clone size, D gene, J gene, CDR3 protein, CDR3 DNA. A D gene is named only where the DNA matches it firmly. The size of a clone is reported for some rows only, either as once, few or many, or as a class for expanded clones.

V: TRBV7-3
size: -
D: -
J: TRBJ2-5
CDR3: CASSLEAEETQYF
DNA: TGTGCCAGCAGCTTAGAGGCAGAAGAGACCCAGTACTTC

V: TRBV14
size: -
D: -
J: TRBJ1-2
CDR3: CASSQDWPPAVDAYGYTF
DNA: TGTGCCAGCAGCCAAGATTGGCCGCCGGCGGTTGACGCGTATGGCTACACCTTC

V: TRBV24-1
size: -
D: -
J: TRBJ1-1
CDR3: CATSDLLWGGANTEAFF
DNA: TGTGCCACCAGTGATTTGTTGTGGGGAGGGGCGAACACTGAAGCTTTCTTT

V: TRBV12-3/TRBV12-4
size: -
D: -
J: TRBJ1-1
CDR3: CASRGVTEAFF
DNA: TGTGCCAGCCGAGGGGTCACTGAAGCTTTCTTT

V: TRBV5-6
size: -
D: TRBD1
J: TRBJ2-1
CDR3: CASSPWTGGIAIGEQFF
DNA: TGTGCCAGCAGCCCCTGGACAGGGGGCATAGCGATAGGTGAGCAGTTCTTC

V: TRBV6-5
size: once
D: -
J: TRBJ2-1
CDR3: CASSYSGRYNEQFF
DNA: TGTGCCAGCAGTTACAGCGGCAGATACAATGAGCAGTTCTTC

V: TRBV12-5
size: -
D: -
J: TRBJ2-1
CDR3: CASGPRRGYNEQFF
DNA: TGTGCTAGTGGCCCTCGGCGGGGATACAATGAGCAGTTCTTC

V: TRBV6-5
size: -
D: TRBD1
J: TRBJ1-2
CDR3: CASSRPPGTGGSGTF
DNA: TGTGCCAGCAGTCGGCCCCCCGGGACAGGGGGAAGCGGCACCTTC

V: TRBV30
size: -
D: -
J: TRBJ1-4
CDR3: CAWSTEGLVNEKLFF
DNA: TGTGCCTGGAGTACTGAGGGGCTAGTTAATGAAAAACTGTTTTTT

V: TRBV28
size: -
D: -
J: TRBJ1-2
CDR3: CASKKDPPNYGYTF
DNA: TGTGCCAGCAAGAAGGACCCCCCTAACTATGGCTACACCTTC

V: TRBV9
size: -
D: TRBD1
J: TRBJ2-6
CDR3: CASSANRGPISGANVLTF
DNA: TGTGCCAGCAGCGCAAACAGGGGACCCATCTCTGGGGCCAACGTCCTGACTTTC

V: TRBV9
size: once
D: -
J: TRBJ1-3
CDR3: CASRKEDISGNTIYF
DNA: TGTGCCAGCAGAAAAGAAGACATCTCTGGAAACACCATATATTTT

V: TRBV6-5
size: -
D: TRBD1
J: TRBJ2-5
CDR3: CASSYPGQDQYF
DNA: TGTGCCAGCAGTTACCCGGGACAGGACCAGTACTTC

V: TRBV6-5
size: -
D: -
J: TRBJ1-3
CDR3: CASSYRVSSGNTIYF
DNA: TGTGCCAGCAGTTATAGGGTCTCCTCTGGAAACACCATATATTTT

V: TRBV19
size: -
D: -
J: TRBJ1-1
CDR3: CASSFGRSGTEAFF
DNA: TGTGCCAGTAGTTTCGGTAGGTCGGGCACTGAAGCTTTCTTT

V: TRBV5-1
size: -
D: -
J: TRBJ1-4
CDR3: CASSLSGTNEKLFF
DNA: TGCGCCAGCAGCTTGTCTGGGACTAATGAAAAACTGTTTTTT

V: TRBV11-2
size: -
D: -
J: TRBJ2-3
CDR3: CASSLDQRPDHRGTQYF
DNA: TGTGCCAGCAGCTTAGACCAGCGGCCGGATCACCGAGGTACGCAGTATTTT

V: TRBV27
size: -
D: TRBD1
J: TRBJ2-1
CDR3: CASSEYRGQGNNEQFF
DNA: TGTGCCAGCAGTGAATACAGGGGACAGGGGAACAATGAGCAGTTCTTC

V: TRBV6-1
size: -
D: -
J: TRBJ1-6
CDR3: CASSERTENSPLHF
DNA: TGTGCCAGCAGTGAACGGACGGAGAATTCACCCCTCCACTTT

V: TRBV24-1
size: -
D: -
J: TRBJ2-5
CDR3: CATSERGQPSRETQYF
DNA: TGTGCCACCAGTGAGCGGGGACAGCCGAGTCGGGAGACCCAGTACTTC

V: TRBV7-3
size: -
D: TRBD2
J: TRBJ2-7
CDR3: CASSSGTSGNEQYF
DNA: TGTGCCAGCAGCTCCGGGACTAGCGGAAACGAGCAGTACTTC

V: TRBV7-2
size: -
D: TRBD1
J: TRBJ1-5
CDR3: CASSKRTGVIQPQHF
DNA: TGTGCCAGCAGCAAAAGGACAGGGGTCATTCAGCCCCAGCATTTT

V: TRBV28
size: once
D: TRBD1
J: TRBJ1-4
CDR3: CASSLVGQNEKLFF
DNA: TGTGCCAGCAGTTTGGTGGGACAGAATGAAAAACTGTTTTTT

V: TRBV11-3
size: once
D: TRBD2
J: TRBJ2-1
CDR3: CASSLVGTWGLAGINEQFF
DNA: TGTGCCAGCAGCTTAGTTGGGACGTGGGGACTAGCGGGGATCAATGAGCAGTTCTTC

V: TRBV11-3
size: -
D: -
J: TRBJ2-1
CDR3: CASSLYLNEQFF
DNA: TGTGCCAGCAGCTTGTATTTAAATGAGCAGTTCTTC

V: TRBV7-8
size: -
D: -
J: TRBJ1-5
CDR3: CASSFEPDQPQHF
DNA: TGTGCCAGCAGCTTTGAGCCGGATCAGCCCCAGCATTTT

V: TRBV2
size: -
D: -
J: TRBJ1-2
CDR3: CASKGEAFYGYTF
DNA: TGTGCCAGCAAAGGGGAGGCATTCTATGGCTACACCTTC

V: TRBV28
size: -
D: TRBD1
J: TRBJ1-5
CDR3: CASSLRGRGNQPQHF
DNA: TGTGCCAGCAGTTTAAGGGGGCGCGGCAATCAGCCCCAGCATTTT